The sequence of this TCR beta chain was determined in a study of blood T cell repertoires in COVID-19. Overall study context: The United States, Italy and Spain supplied acute and convalescent COVID-19 samples. PBMCs, B-cell-depleted T cells, or T cells provided the cDNA or gDNA that made up the material.

CDR1 and CDR2 (germline): SEHNR, FQNEAQ (reference sequence). This CDR3 is 14 amino acids long. Losses at the gene ends were 5 bases for V and 5 bases for J; bases not matched to a gene: 6. Source study methods: Reference gene primer amplification yielded estimated nucleated cell counts. The repertoire was sequenced with immunoSEQ multiplex PCR; TCRdb's copy has only in-frame clones and lacks some. D and trimming were read from the DNA, whereas the V and J calls and clone size are those reported in that table. The sample has 130,000 to 150,000 clones; about 79% are singletons. Sequencing used peripheral blood. The V gene is TRBV7-9, the J gene TRBJ2-1, with TRBD2 matching 7 bases. This clonotype originated in a woman aged 45 to 65 in a cohort sampled during active or convalescent COVID-19. In DNA, the CDR3 is TGTGCCAGCAGCCCCCGGACTAGGAACAATGAGCAGTTCTTC. It yields the protein CASSPRTRNNEQFF.